This TCR beta chain was recorded in a study of a mutant IDH1 vaccine in newly diagnosed glioma. The overall study: Vaccine dosing followed radiotherapy by 4-6 weeks, or accompanied temozolomide cycles. Treated patients showed a male proportion of 62.5%, a female proportion of about 40%, and a mean age of approximately 40 years. Beforehand, treatment had been radiotherapy, temozolomide, or both; the majority received both. Regarding the study as a whole: Immune responses arising from the vaccine appeared in about 94% of patients.

The V gene's germline CDR1 is KGHSH and CDR2 LQKENI. V shed 5 bases and J shed 1 base, with 10 bases lying between them. The length of the CDR3 is 14 residues. The data were produced by immunoSEQ multiplex PCR, yet TCRdb's version contains in-frame clones alone and is incomplete. The table lists over 50,000 clones, around 90% of them singletons. Time point described: week 5, during vaccination. Topical imiquimod was applied with each vaccine dose, which held 300 ug of mutant IDH1 20-mer peptide. A word on this clone: Antigen unknown.

Sequencing used PBMCs, obtained from a glioma patient whose treatment included an IDH1 peptide vaccine. The rearrangement uses TRBV18 and TRBJ2-3; D remains ambiguous. The TCR was taken from a woman aged 40 to 50 with glioma. CDR3 nucleotides: TGTGCCAGCTCAGGTAGCCAGGGCACAGATACGCAGTATTTT. The encoded protein is CASSGSQGTDTQYF.